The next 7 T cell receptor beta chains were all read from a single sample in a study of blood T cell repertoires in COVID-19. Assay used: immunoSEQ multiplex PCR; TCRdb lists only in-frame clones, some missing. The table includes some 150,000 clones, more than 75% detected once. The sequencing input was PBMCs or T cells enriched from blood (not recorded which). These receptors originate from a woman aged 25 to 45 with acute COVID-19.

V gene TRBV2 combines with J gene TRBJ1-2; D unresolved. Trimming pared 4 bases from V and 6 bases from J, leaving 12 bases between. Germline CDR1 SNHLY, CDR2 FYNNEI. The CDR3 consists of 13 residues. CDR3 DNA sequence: TGTGCCAGCAGTGCCACTAGGGAGAATGGCTACACCTTC. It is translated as CASSATRENGYTF.

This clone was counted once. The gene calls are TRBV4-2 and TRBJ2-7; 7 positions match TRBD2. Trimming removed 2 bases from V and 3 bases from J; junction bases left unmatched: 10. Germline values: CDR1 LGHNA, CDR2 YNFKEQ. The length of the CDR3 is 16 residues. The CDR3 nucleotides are TGTGCCAGCAGCCAACGCTCCGGCGGACTAGTCTACGAGCAGTACTTC. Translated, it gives CASSQRSGGLVYEQYF.

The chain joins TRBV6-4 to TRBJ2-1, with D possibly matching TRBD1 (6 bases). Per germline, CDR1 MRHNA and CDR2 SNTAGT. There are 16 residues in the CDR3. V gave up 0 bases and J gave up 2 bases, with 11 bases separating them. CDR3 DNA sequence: TGTGCCAGCAGTGACTCATTAGACAGGACCTACAATGAGCAGTTCTTC. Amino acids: CASSDSLDRTYNEQFF.

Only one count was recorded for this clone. CDR3 loop: CASSLAGQGASYEQYF. The CDR3 region has the DNA TGCGCCAGCAGCTTGGCGGGACAGGGGGCTTCCTACGAGCAGTACTTC. J is TRBJ2-7 and V is TRBV5-1, with TRBD1 matching 12 bases. The germline V gene has CDR1 SGHRS and CDR2 YFSETQ. The V and J ends lost 0 bases and 1 base, in that order; junction bases with no gene match: 2. There are 16 residues in the CDR3. Based on the CDR3 plus reference TRBV5-1 and TRBJ2-7, the full variable domain is KAGVTQTPRYLIKTRGQQVTLSCSPISGHRSVSWYQQTPGQGLQFLFEYFSETQRNKGNFPGRFSGRQFSNSRSEMNVSTLELGDSALYLCASSLAGQGASYEQYFGPGTRLTVT.

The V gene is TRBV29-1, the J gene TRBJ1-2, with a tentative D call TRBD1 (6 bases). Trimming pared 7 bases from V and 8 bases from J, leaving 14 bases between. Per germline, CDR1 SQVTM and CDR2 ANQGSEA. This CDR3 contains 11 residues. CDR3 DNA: TGCAGCGCCTACAGGGAGTCAGGCTACACCTTC. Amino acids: CSAYRESGYTF.

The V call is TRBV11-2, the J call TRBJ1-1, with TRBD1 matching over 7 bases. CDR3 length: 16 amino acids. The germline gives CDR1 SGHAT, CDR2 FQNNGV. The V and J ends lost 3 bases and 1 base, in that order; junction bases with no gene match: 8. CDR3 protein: CASSLKTGSQNTEAFF. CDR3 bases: TGTGCCAGCAGCTTGAAGACAGGGAGTCAGAACACTGAAGCTTTCTTT.

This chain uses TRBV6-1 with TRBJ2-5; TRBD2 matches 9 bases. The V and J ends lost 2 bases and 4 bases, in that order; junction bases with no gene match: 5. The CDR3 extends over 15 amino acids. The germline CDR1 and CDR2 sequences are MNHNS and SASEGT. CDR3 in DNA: TGTGCCAGCAGTGAATGGCGGGAGGGCCGAGAGACCCAGTACTTC. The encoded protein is CASSEWREGRETQYF.